The 7 T cell receptor beta chains reported below all come from one sample, sequenced in a study of blood T cells in healthy people across ages. A sample-barcoded 5' primer and a J-beta primer mix were used in a second PCR of about 7 to 12 cycles. MiXCR was run by TCRdb on the 5' RACE reads, yielding one entry per CDR3 protein. The table records approximately 690,000 distinct CDR3 sequences, roughly 53% of them present only once. The sequenced sample consisted of blood. These receptors all stem from a man in his 60s in good health.

This chain connects TRBV6-2 or TRBV6-3 to TRBJ1-1, with 7 bases fitting TRBD1. Germline values: CDR1 MNHEY, CDR2 SVGEGT. The CDR3 consists of 14 residues. V lost 2 bases to trimming and J lost 8 bases; unmatched junction nucleotides: 8. The CDR3 nucleotides read TGTGCCAGCAGTTACGTGGGGACAGTCCCCGAAGCTTTCTTT. Protein sequence: CASSYVGTVPEAFF.

This chain links TRBV6-2 or TRBV6-3 with TRBJ2-7; TRBD1 matches 9 bases. The CDR3 sequence is 13 residues long. Trimming at V came to 6 bases and at J to 5 bases, leaving 5 bases not matched to a gene. Germline CDR1 and CDR2: MNHEY and SVGEGT. DNA for the CDR3: TGTGCCAGCAGACCGACAGGGGGGGACGAGCAGTACTTC. Amino acids: CASRPTGGDEQYF.

This clonotype was found a few times. The V and J genes are TRBV6-2 or TRBV6-3 and TRBJ1-1, with 8 bases matching TRBD1. Germline V gene sequence: CDR1 MNHEY, CDR2 SVGEGT. V lost 2 bases and J lost 8; bases outside the gene matches: 13. This CDR3 is built from 16 residues. The chain's CDR3 is CASSYLRGRNSAEAFF. The DNA for the CDR3 is TGTGCCAGCAGTTACCTCAGGGGGCGTAACTCCGCGGAAGCTTTCTTT.

As concerns this clonotype: At one boundary the junction diverges from the germline segment, which might be a read error. The chain has TRBV3-1 and TRBJ2-6; TRBD1 might be the D (5 bases). There are 15 residues in the CDR3. Germline values: CDR1 LGHDT, CDR2 YNNKEL (reference sequence). CDR3 region: CVSSSENSGANVLTF. DNA for the CDR3: TGTGTCAGCAGCTCCGAAAACTCTGGGGCCAATGTCCTGACTTTC.

The J gene is TRBJ1-4, the V gene TRBV7-9, with D perhaps matching TRBD1 (6 bases). The CDR3 runs 15 residues. Trimming took off 0 bases at V and 7 bases at J, with 12 bases between the two ends. Germline assignment: CDR1 SEHNR and CDR2 FQNEAQ (reference sequence). The CDR3, as DNA: TGTGCCAGCAGCTTAGCGCCGGGCAGGGGTGAAAAACTGTTTTTT. Protein: CASSLAPGRGEKLFF.

The chain couples TRBV14 to TRBJ2-4, with TRBD1 matching 7 bases. The J segment lost 0 bases and the V segment lost 4 bases, leaving 6 bases of the junction unmatched. Germline CDR1 SGHDN, CDR2 FVKESK. The CDR3 sequence is 16 residues long. CDR3 loop: CASSPEQGRAKNIQYF. The CDR3, as DNA: TGTGCCAGCAGCCCGGAACAGGGGCGAGCCAAAAACATTCAGTACTTC. The variable domain in full, completed from reference TRBV14 and TRBJ2-4, reads EAGVTQFPSHSVIEKGQTVTLRCDPISGHDNLYWYRRVMGKEIKFLLHFVKESKQDESGMPNNRFLAERTGGTYSTLKVQPAELEDSGVYFCASSPEQGRAKNIQYFGAGTRLSVL.

The genes are TRBV7-9 and TRBJ2-3; tentative D call: TRBD1 (5 bases). The CDR3 covers 16 residues. CDR1 is SEHNR and CDR2 is FQNEAQ in the germline V gene (reference sequence). V was pared by 5 bases and J by 0 bases, with 15 bases between. CDR3 in DNA: TGTGCCAGCAGCCTCCTGCCGACAGCTAGCACAGATACGCAGTATTTT. Translation: CASSLLPTASTDTQYF.